This T cell receptor beta chain is from a study of T cell responses to AZD1222 COVID-19 vaccine. General study points: A reported finding is that nearly half of spike-specific TCRs target unmutated variant regions. Vaccine-associated CD4 TCRs spanned spike, dominant at 160-218 and 743-854. Repertoires were obtained only post-peak T cell response. The donors showed a predominance of white British ancestry and of females, with possible underestimation of clonal diversity.

V dropped 7 bases and J dropped 0 bases, with 13 bases sitting between them. This CDR3 contains 15 residues. In germline, CDR1 is MNHEY, CDR2 SMNVEV (reference sequence). Of note for this clone: Its antigen is still unknown.

Sequencing was performed with immunoSEQ multiplex PCR; in TCRdb, only in-frame clones are kept and a portion is missing. Of about 150,000 clones listed, around 90% are singletons. Sequenced here: peripheral blood, sampled on day 0 of AZD1222 vaccination. The rearrangement uses TRBV27 and TRBJ2-4, with D perhaps matching TRBD1 (6 bases). The clonotype was recovered from an adult in good health. This CDR3 reads CASMRQGLAKNIQYF. In DNA form, the CDR3 reads TGTGCCAGCATGAGGCAGGGGCTAGCCAAAAACATTCAGTACTTC.